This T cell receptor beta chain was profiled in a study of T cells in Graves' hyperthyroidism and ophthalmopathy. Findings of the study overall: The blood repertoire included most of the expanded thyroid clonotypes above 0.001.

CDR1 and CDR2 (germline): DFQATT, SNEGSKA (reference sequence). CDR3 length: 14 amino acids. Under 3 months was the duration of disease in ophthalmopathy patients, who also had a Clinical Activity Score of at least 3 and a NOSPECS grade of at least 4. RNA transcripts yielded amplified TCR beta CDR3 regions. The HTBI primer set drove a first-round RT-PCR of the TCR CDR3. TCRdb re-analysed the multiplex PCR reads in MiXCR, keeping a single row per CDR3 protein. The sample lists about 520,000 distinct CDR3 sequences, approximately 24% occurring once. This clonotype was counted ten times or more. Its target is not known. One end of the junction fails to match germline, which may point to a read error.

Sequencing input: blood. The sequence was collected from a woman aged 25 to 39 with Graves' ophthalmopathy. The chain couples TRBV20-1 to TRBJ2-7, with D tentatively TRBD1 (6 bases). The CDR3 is CSARDSGHTYEQYF. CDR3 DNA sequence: TGCAGTGCGAGAGATTCGGGACATACCTACGAGCAGTACTTC.